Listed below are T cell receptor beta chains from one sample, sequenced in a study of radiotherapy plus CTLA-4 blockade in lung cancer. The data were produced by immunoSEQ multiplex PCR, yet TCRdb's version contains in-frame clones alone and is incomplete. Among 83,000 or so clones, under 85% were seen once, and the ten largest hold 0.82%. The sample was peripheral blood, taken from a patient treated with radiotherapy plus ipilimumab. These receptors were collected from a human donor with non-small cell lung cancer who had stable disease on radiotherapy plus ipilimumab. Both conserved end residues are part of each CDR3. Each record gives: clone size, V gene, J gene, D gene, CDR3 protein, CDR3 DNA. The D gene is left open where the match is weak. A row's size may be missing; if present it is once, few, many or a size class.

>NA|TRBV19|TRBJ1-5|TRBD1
CASWGQGGHQPQHF
TGTGCCAGTTGGGGACAGGGAGGGCATCAGCCCCAGCATTTT
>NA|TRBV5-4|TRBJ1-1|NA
CASSLVGQNTEAFF
TGTGCCAGCAGCTTGGTCGGTCAGAACACTGAAGCTTTCTTT
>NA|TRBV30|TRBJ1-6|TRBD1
CAWSPTRQGGTPLHF
TGTGCCTGGAGTCCAACCCGACAGGGCGGAACACCCCTCCACTTT
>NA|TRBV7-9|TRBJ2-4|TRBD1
CASTRDRETKNIQYF
TGTGCCAGCACCCGGGACAGGGAGACAAAAAACATTCAGTACTTC
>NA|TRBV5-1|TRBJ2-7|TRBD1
CASSTLAGQGPYEQYF
TGCGCCAGCAGTACACTCGCGGGACAGGGACCTTACGAGCAGTACTTC
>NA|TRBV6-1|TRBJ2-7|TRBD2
CASRRTSESYEQYF
TGTGCCAGCAGGCGGACTAGCGAGTCCTACGAGCAGTACTTC
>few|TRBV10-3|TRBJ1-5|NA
CAISESARDQPQHF
TGTGCCATCAGTGAGTCTGCACGAGATCAGCCCCAGCATTTT
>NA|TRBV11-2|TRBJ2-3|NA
CASSLGVLAGSGTDTQYF
TGTGCCAGCAGCTTGGGGGTGCTTGCGGGTTCTGGCACAGATACGCAGTATTTT
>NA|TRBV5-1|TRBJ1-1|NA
CASSLEPATEAFF
TGCGCCAGCAGCTTGGAACCGGCCACTGAAGCTTTCTTT
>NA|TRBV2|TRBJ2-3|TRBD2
CASSARAGIDTQYF
TGTGCCAGCAGCGCGAGAGCGGGGATAGATACGCAGTATTTT
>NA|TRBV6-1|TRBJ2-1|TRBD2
CASSGTSGYNEQFF
TGTGCCAGCAGTGGGACTAGCGGCTACAATGAGCAGTTCTTC
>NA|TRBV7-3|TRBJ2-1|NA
CASSSPSGEQFF
TGTGCCAGCAGCTCCCCCTCTGGGGAACAGTTCTTC
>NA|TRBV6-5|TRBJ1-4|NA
CASSYAAQGGKLFF
TGTGCCAGCAGTTACGCGGCCCAAGGGGGAAAACTGTTTTTT
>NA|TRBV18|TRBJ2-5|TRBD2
CASSIGLAGAQETQYF
TGTGCCAGCTCAATCGGACTAGCGGGAGCCCAAGAGACCCAGTACTTC
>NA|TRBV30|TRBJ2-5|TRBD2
CAWRRAGGPVETQYF
TGTGCCTGGAGGAGGGCGGGAGGGCCTGTCGAGACCCAGTACTTC
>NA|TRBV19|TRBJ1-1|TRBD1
CAPDRGQTEAFF
TGTGCACCTGACAGGGGGCAAACTGAAGCTTTCTTT
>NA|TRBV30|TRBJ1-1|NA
CAYGGLTEAFF
TGTGCCTACGGTGGATTAACTGAAGCTTTCTTT
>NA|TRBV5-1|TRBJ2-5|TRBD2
CASSRGLAEGESTQYF
TGCGCCAGCAGCCGGGGACTAGCGGAGGGGGAGAGTACCCAGTACTTC
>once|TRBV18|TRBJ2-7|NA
CASSLQGSEQYF
TGTGCCAGCTCACTGCAGGGGAGCGAGCAGTACTTC
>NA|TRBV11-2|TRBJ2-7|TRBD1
CASSRTRDRGYEQYF
TGTGCCAGCAGTCGTACCCGGGACAGGGGCTACGAGCAGTACTTC
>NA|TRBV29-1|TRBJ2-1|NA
CSALRWEFNNEQFF
TGCAGCGCCCTGAGGTGGGAATTTAACAATGAGCAGTTCTTC
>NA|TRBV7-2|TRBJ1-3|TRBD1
CASRRTGAGDTIYF
TGTGCCAGCAGACGGACAGGGGCCGGGGACACCATATATTTT
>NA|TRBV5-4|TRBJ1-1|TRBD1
CASSSGQGRLGTEAFF
TGTGCCAGCAGCTCAGGACAGGGACGATTGGGGACTGAAGCTTTCTTT
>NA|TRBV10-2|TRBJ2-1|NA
CASSESEYEQFF
TGCGCCAGCAGTGAGTCGGAGTATGAGCAGTTCTTC
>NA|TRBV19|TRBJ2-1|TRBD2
CASSIQLAGGRNEQFF
TGTGCCAGTAGTATCCAACTAGCGGGGGGCCGCAATGAGCAGTTCTTC
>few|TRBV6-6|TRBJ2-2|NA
CASSYGESAVGELFF
TGTGCCAGCAGTTATGGCGAGTCAGCGGTCGGGGAGCTGTTTTTT
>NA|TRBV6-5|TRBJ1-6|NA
CASNGVGSPLHF
TGTGCCAGCAACGGCGTTGGTTCACCCCTCCACTTT
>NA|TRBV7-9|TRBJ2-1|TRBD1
CASSYRDRGTEQFF
TGTGCCAGCAGCTACCGGGACAGGGGCACTGAGCAGTTCTTC
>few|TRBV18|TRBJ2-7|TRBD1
CASSPSGQEEQYF
TGTGCCAGCTCACCTTCGGGACAGGAAGAGCAGTACTTC
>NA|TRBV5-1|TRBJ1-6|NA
CASSLRVGVDNSPLHF
TGCGCCAGCAGCTTGCGAGTTGGGGTAGATAATTCACCCCTCCACTTT
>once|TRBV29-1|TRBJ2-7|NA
CSATRGPLYEQYF
TGCAGCGCTACTAGGGGACCCCTCTACGAGCAGTACTTC
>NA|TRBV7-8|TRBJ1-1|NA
CASNLEWNTEAFF
TGTGCCAGCAACTTGGAGTGGAACACTGAAGCTTTCTTT
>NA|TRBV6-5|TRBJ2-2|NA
CASSSQGSLAGELFF
TGTGCCAGCAGTTCCCAGGGTTCTCTCGCCGGGGAGCTGTTTTTT
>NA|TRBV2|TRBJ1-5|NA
CASSEAGRGYSNQPQHF
TGTGCCAGCAGTGAAGCTGGCAGGGGTTATAGCAATCAGCCCCAGCATTTT
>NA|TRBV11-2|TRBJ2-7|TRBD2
CASSLLGTSGTYEQYF
TGTGCCAGCAGCTTACTGGGGACTAGCGGGACCTACGAGCAGTACTTC
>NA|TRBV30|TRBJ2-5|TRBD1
CAWKGQGVETQYF
TGTGCCTGGAAGGGACAGGGGGTGGAGACCCAGTACTTC
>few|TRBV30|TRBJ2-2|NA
CAWKAGELFF
TGTGCCTGGAAAGCCGGGGAGCTGTTTTTT
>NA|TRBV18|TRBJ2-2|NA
CASSPPEAWSRGHPPPGELFF
TGTGCCAGCTCACCACCGGAGGCATGGTCGCGCGGGCACCCTCCCCCCGGGGAGCTGTTTTTT
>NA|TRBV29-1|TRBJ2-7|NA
CSGEQLGEQYF
TGCAGCGGCGAGCAGTTAGGCGAGCAGTACTTC
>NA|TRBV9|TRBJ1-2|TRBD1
CASSAGQVLGYTF
TGTGCCAGCAGCGCAGGACAGGTGCTGGGCTACACCTTC
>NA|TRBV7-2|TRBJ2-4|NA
CASSPNRLAKNIQYF
TGTGCCAGCAGCCCTAACCGACTAGCCAAAAACATTCAGTACTTC
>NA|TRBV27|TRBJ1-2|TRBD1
CASSPQQGARYGYTF
TGTGCCAGCAGTCCGCAACAGGGGGCTAGGTATGGCTACACCTTC
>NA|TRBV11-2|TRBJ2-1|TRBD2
CASSSGLAGSSYNEQFF
TGTGCCAGCAGCTCGGGACTAGCGGGGAGCTCCTACAATGAGCAGTTCTTC
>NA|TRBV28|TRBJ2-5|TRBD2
CASSSTSGRAVRQETQYF
TGTGCCAGCAGTTCTACTAGCGGGAGGGCCGTGAGGCAAGAGACCCAGTACTTC
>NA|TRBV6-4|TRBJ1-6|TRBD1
CASRQGDYNSPLHF
TGTGCCAGCAGACAGGGGGACTATAATTCACCCCTCCACTTT
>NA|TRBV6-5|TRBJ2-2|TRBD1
CASSAGGAELFF
TGTGCCAGCAGTGCAGGGGGCGCAGAGCTGTTTTTT
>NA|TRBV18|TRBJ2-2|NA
CASSPDRTNTGELFF
TGTGCCAGCTCACCTGACAGGACGAACACCGGGGAGCTGTTTTTT
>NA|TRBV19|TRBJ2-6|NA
CASTLSGANVLTF
TGTGCCAGTACTCTCTCTGGGGCCAACGTCCTGACTTTC
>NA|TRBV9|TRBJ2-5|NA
CASSVRQSETQYF
TGTGCCAGCAGCGTACGACAATCCGAGACCCAGTACTTC